Shown below are 19 T cell receptor beta chains from a single sample sequenced in a study of cytomegalovirus exposure and HLA in healthy donors. The assay was immunoSEQ multiplex PCR, and TCRdb's table has in-frame clones only and misses some. The sample has 130,000 or so clones, roughly 90% seen once. The sample taken for sequencing was PBMCs. These receptors all come from a woman between 18 and 30 years old in good health and CMV-seronegative.

The genes are TRBV19 and TRBJ2-7, with 7 nucleotides matching TRBD1. The CDR3 totals 15 residues. The germline V gene has CDR1 LNHDA and CDR2 SQIVND (reference sequence). The junction had 11 bases not matched to a gene; V was cut back by 5 bases and J by 4 bases. CDR3 sequence: CASSPTGQPHYEQYF. The DNA of the CDR3 is TGTGCCAGTAGTCCTACGGGACAGCCCCATTACGAGCAGTACTTC.

The gene calls are TRBV15 and TRBJ2-5; TRBD1 is a possible D gene (5 bases). The CDR3 loop spans 13 amino acids. V gave up 3 bases and J gave up 4 bases, with 9 bases separating them. The germline V gene encodes CDR1 LNHNV and CDR2 YYDKDF (reference sequence). CDR3: CATSSRAGETQYF. The CDR3 bases are TGTGCCACCAGCAGCAGGGCCGGAGAGACCCAGTACTTC.

This sequence joins TRBV28 and TRBJ2-7, with no clear D. Germline loops: CDR1 MDHEN, CDR2 SYDVKM. V lost 2 bases and J 6 bases, leaving 8 bases between the germline ends. The CDR3 is 12 amino acids. CDR3 protein: CASSLLGLEQYF. The DNA for the CDR3 is TGTGCCAGCAGTTTACTAGGTCTCGAGCAGTACTTC. The full variable domain, completed using reference TRBV28 and TRBJ2-7, is DVKVTQSSRYLVKRTGEKVFLECVQDMDHENMFWYRQDPGLGLRLIYFSYDVKMKEKGDIPEGYSVSREKKERFSLILESASTNQTSMYLCASSLLGLEQYFGPGTRLTVT.

The rearrangement uses TRBV28 and TRBJ2-5, with TRBD2 identical over 11 bases. The J segment lost 5 bases and the V segment lost 10 bases, leaving 12 bases of the junction unmatched. The CDR3 spans 15 residues. Per the germline V gene, CDR1 is MDHEN and CDR2 is SYDVKM. CDR3 residues: CATTKLAGDSETQYF. Written as DNA, the CDR3 is TGTGCCACCACTAAACTAGCGGGGGATTCGGAGACCCAGTACTTC.

CDR3 DNA sequence: TGCGCCAGCAGCCAAGTCCCGTATTCGAACACTGAAGCTTTCTTT. Amino acids: CASSQVPYSNTEAFF. The rearrangement joins TRBV4-1 to TRBJ1-1; D uncertain. Per germline, CDR1 MGHRA and CDR2 YSYEKL. This CDR3 has 15 amino acids. Trimming took 1 base from V and 1 from J, leaving 10 bases between them.

The chain uses TRBV28 and TRBJ2-4, with 9 bases matching TRBD2. Unmatched junction bases numbered 8, after V lost 8 bases and J lost 0 bases. Germline V lookup: CDR1 MDHEN, CDR2 SYDVKM. The CDR3 has 16 residues. For the CDR3, the DNA is TGTGCCAGCGCGGTGCGGGGGGGTCTAGCCAAAAACATTCAGTACTTC. Translation: CASAVRGGLAKNIQYF.

V gene TRBV7-2 combines with J gene TRBJ2-7; 7 bases match TRBD2. V was pared by 4 bases and J by 4 bases, with 1 base of the junction left unmatched. Germline V CDR1 and CDR2: SGHTA, FQGNSA. The CDR3 is 12 residues long. The CDR3: CASSSSGYEQYF. CDR3 bases: TGTGCCAGCAGCTCTAGCGGATACGAGCAGTACTTC. The full variable domain, in which reference TRBV7-2 and TRBJ2-7 provide the parts outside the CDR3, is GAGVSQSPSNKVTEKGKDVELRCDPISGHTALYWYRQSLGQGLEFLIYFQGNSAPDKSGLPSDRFSAERTGGSVSTLTIQRTQQEDSAVYLCASSSSGYEQYFGPGTRLTVT.

As concerns this clone: The same CDR3 arises from other DNA sequences in this sample as well. The chain has TRBV30 and TRBJ2-3; weak D call: TRBD1 (6 bases). V lost 5 bases to trimming and J lost 6 bases, with 9 bases between them. The CDR3 is made up of 11 amino acids. CDR1 GTSNPN and CDR2 SVGIG come from the germline V gene (reference sequence). The CDR3 loop is CAWGQGDTQYF. The CDR3 bases are TGTGCCTGGGGGCAGGGGGATACGCAGTATTTT.

The V gene is TRBV28, the J gene TRBJ1-2; D unresolved. The CDR3 sequence is 14 residues long. The V end was cut by 10 bases, the J end by 4 bases, with 19 bases between. Germline V lookup: CDR1 MDHEN, CDR2 SYDVKM. The CDR3 is CATLLRGLIYGYTF. CDR3 nucleotides: TGTGCCACCCTCCTCAGAGGACTGATCTATGGCTACACCTTC.

About this clone: The identical CDR3 is also encoded by other nucleotide sequences in the sample. Here the CDR3 DNA reads TGTGCCGGGGGTCGGGGGGGTATCTACGAGCAGTACTTC. Its protein product is CAGGRGGIYEQYF. The rearrangement links TRBV30 to TRBJ2-7; 8 bases match TRBD2. The CDR3 extends over 13 amino acids. The junction had 9 bases not matched to a gene; V was cut back by 8 bases and J by 3 bases. The germline CDR1 and CDR2 sequences are GTSNPN and SVGIG (reference sequence).

The chain recombines TRBV13 with TRBJ2-4, with a weak D call TRBD2 (6 bases). V lost 5 bases and J lost 7, with 18 bases in between. Germline V lookup: CDR1 PRHDT, CDR2 FYEKMQ (reference sequence). This CDR3 is 15 amino acids long. CDR3 protein: CASSPRPGVSNIQYF. CDR3 coding DNA: TGTGCCAGCAGCCCCAGGCCGGGAGTCTCTAACATTCAGTACTTC. Filled out from reference TRBV13 and TRBJ2-4, the complete variable domain reads AAGVIQSPRHLIKEKRETATLKCYPIPRHDTVYWYQQGPGQDPQFLISFYEKMQSDKGSIPDRFSAQQFSDYHSELNMSSLELGDSALYFCASSPRPGVSNIQYFGAGTRLSVL.

V usage is TRBV7-9 and J usage is TRBJ2-5; TRBD1 matches at 7 bases. The germline V gene has CDR1 SEHNR and CDR2 FQNEAQ (reference sequence). This CDR3 spans 15 amino acids. V gave up 5 bases and J gave up 0 bases; unmatched junction bases: 6. For the CDR3, the DNA is TGTGCCAGCAGCCTGACAGGGAGTAACCAAGAGACCCAGTACTTC. This translates into CASSLTGSNQETQYF.

This rearrangement joins TRBV4-2 to TRBJ1-1; 8 positions agree with TRBD1. The germline gives CDR1 LGHNA, CDR2 YNFKEQ. This CDR3 spans 18 amino acids. V shed 2 bases, J shed 4 bases, and the junction held 15 bases outside the gene matches. Here the CDR3 reads CASSQTAGGAIGTTEAFF. For the CDR3, the DNA is TGTGCCAGCAGCCAAACGGCAGGGGGCGCCATCGGTACCACTGAAGCTTTCTTT.

The CDR3 DNA reads as TGCGCCAGCAGCCCGGCTTCGGGTCGGTATGGCTACACCTTC. The encoded protein is CASSPASGRYGYTF. The rearrangement uses TRBV5-1 and TRBJ1-2; D uncertain. Trimming took 4 bases from V and 5 from J, leaving 15 bases between them. In germline, CDR1 is SGHRS, CDR2 YFSETQ. The CDR3 extends over 14 amino acids.

The chain couples TRBV19 to TRBJ1-2; 8 bases line up with TRBD1. CDR3 size: 15 residues. Germline CDR1 LNHDA, CDR2 SQIVND (reference sequence). Trimming at V came to 6 bases and at J to 4 bases, leaving 10 bases not matched to a gene. The CDR3 DNA sequence: TGTGCCAGTAGAAAGGACAGGGAAGCCTTCTATGGCTACACCTTC. Its protein is CASRKDREAFYGYTF.

This chain uses TRBV27 with TRBJ2-7; D might be TRBD1 (6 bases). V was cut by 2 bases and J by 0 bases, with 17 bases left in between. Germline V gene sequence: CDR1 MNHEY, CDR2 SMNVEV (reference sequence). This CDR3 has 17 amino acids. The DNA for the CDR3 is TGTGCCAGCAGTTTAGGGGTGGGGGCAAGGAGCTCCTACGAGCAGTACTTC. It specifies CASSLGVGARSSYEQYF.

This clone has more than one count but fewer than ten. V gene TRBV19 combines with J gene TRBJ2-7, with a possible D match to TRBD2 (5 bases). V was trimmed by 3 bases and J by 4 bases, leaving 13 bases between them. The CDR3 is 14 amino acids. The V gene's germline CDR1 is LNHDA and CDR2 SQIVND (reference sequence). The CDR3 sequence is CASSISGFRYEQYF. The CDR3 DNA is TGTGCCAGTAGTATTTCGGGGTTCAGGTACGAGCAGTACTTC.

This clone has just one count. CDR3 amino acids: CASSLSGGNYGYTF. The CDR3 DNA sequence: TGTGCCAGCAGTTTATCTGGCGGCAACTATGGCTACACCTTC. The chain combines TRBV27 with TRBJ1-2; no clear D gene. The V end lost 0 bases, the J end lost 2 bases, and 7 bases lay between the germline ends. The CDR3 is 14 residues long. Germline V gene sequence: CDR1 MNHEY, CDR2 SMNVEV (reference sequence).

A few counts support this clone. The chain links TRBV5-3 to TRBJ1-5; tentative D call: TRBD1 (5 bases). TRBV5-3 is an ORF, with its function uncertain. The CDR3 consists of 15 residues. V lost 0 bases and J 5 bases, leaving 12 bases between the germline ends. The CDR3 is CARSLAWGRYQPQHF. In nucleotides, the CDR3 is TGTGCCAGAAGCTTGGCGTGGGGGAGGTATCAGCCCCAGCATTTT.